These 19 T cell receptor beta chains came from one sample sequenced in a study of identical twins. TCRdb processed the 5' RACE reads anew with MiXCR; each CDR3 protein has one entry. The table has 210,000 or so distinct CDR3 sequences, about 16% seen once. The sample also formed part of further work on T cells expressing NK-cell markers.

The material sequenced was CD8+ T cells sorted from blood. The receptors were gathered from a young woman in good health.

Points on this clonotype: This sequence may be a read error, since a much larger clone differs from it by one base. The CDR3 sequence: CARSLPSGVDEQFF. DNA for the CDR3: TGCGCCAGGAGCTTGCCTAGCGGGGTCGATGAGCAGTTCTTC. The chain has TRBV5-1 and TRBJ2-1, with 9 bases fitting TRBD2. The CDR3 is 14 residues long. CDR1 and CDR2 (germline): SGHRS, YFSETQ.

J is TRBJ2-6 and V is TRBV4-1; D is unresolved. The V end was cut by 0 bases, the J end by 1 base, with 4 bases between. The CDR3 has 15 residues. Looked up from germline, CDR1 is MGHRA and CDR2 is YSYEKL. The CDR3 is CASSQEGSGANVLTF. CDR3 DNA: TGCGCCAGCAGCCAAGAGGGTTCTGGGGCCAACGTCCTGACTTTC.

The rearrangement joins TRBV29-1 to TRBJ2-1; D is perhaps TRBD1 (5 bases). The CDR3 extends over 12 amino acids. V was pared by 4 bases and J by 6 bases, with 10 bases between. Germline V CDR1 and CDR2: SQVTM, ANQGSEA. Written as DNA, the CDR3 is TGCAGCGTTGGCAGGGTTGGCAATGAGCAGTTCTTC. Its translation is CSVGRVGNEQFF.

The chain employs TRBV29-1 and TRBJ2-1; tentative D call: TRBD2 (5 bases). The germline V and J ends were trimmed by 3 bases and 3 bases, with 9 bases remaining between them. Germline V gives CDR1 SQVTM, CDR2 ANQGSEA. The CDR3 spans 13 residues. This chain's CDR3 is CSVDKLDYNEQFF. The CDR3 region has the DNA TGCAGCGTTGATAAACTAGACTACAATGAGCAGTTCTTC.

The chain recombines TRBV3-1 with TRBJ2-1; no clear D. This CDR3 contains 18 residues. Germline V gene sequence: CDR1 LGHDT, CDR2 YNNKEL (reference sequence). Trimming shortened V by 0 bases and J by 1 base, and 16 bases separated the two germline ends. This CDR3 reads CASSQEQFVSLSYNEQFF. CDR3 DNA sequence: TGTGCCAGCAGCCAAGAACAATTTGTTAGTCTATCCTACAATGAGCAGTTCTTC.

The chain recombines TRBV5-8 with TRBJ2-1, with 7 bases matching TRBD1. The CDR3 is made up of 16 amino acids. The J segment lost 6 bases and the V segment lost 5 bases, leaving 14 bases of the junction unmatched. Germline V gene lookup returns CDR1 SGHTS and CDR2 YDEGEE. The CDR3 sequence: CASSHGTGDGGNEQFF. In DNA form, the CDR3 reads TGTGCCAGCAGTCACGGTACAGGGGATGGGGGCAATGAGCAGTTCTTC.

This chain joins TRBV15 and TRBJ1-6; no firm D call. V was shortened by 1 base and J by 6 bases, with 10 bases between the two germline ends. The CDR3 covers 15 residues. Germline CDR1 LNHNV, CDR2 YYDKDF (reference sequence). The CDR3 bases are TGTGCCACCAGCAGAGCCATGGGCCCTAATTCACCCCTCCACTTT. Encoded protein: CATSRAMGPNSPLHF.

The chain joins TRBV3-1 to TRBJ2-5, with D perhaps TRBD1 or TRBD2 (5 bases each). The CDR3 is 13 residues long. CDR1 and CDR2 (germline): LGHDT, YNNKEL (reference sequence). The ends were cut back, 8 bases at V and 4 bases at J, with 14 bases in the middle. As DNA, the CDR3 is TGTGCCAGCTGGCCGGGGCCGGGAGAGACCCAGTACTTC. This gives the protein CASWPGPGETQYF.

The V gene is TRBV12-3 or TRBV12-4, the J gene TRBJ2-6; no firm D call. The CDR3 sequence is 13 residues long. Trimming left V 6 bases short and J 3 bases short, with 6 bases between. CDR3 residues: CASSPDGANVLTF. CDR3 DNA: TGTGCCAGCAGCCCGGATGGGGCCAACGTCCTGACTTTC.

This clonotype appeared a few times. The chain employs TRBV5-1 and TRBJ1-1; D remains ambiguous. Germline values: CDR1 SGHRS, CDR2 YFSETQ. The CDR3 has 13 residues. The V end lost 3 bases, the J end lost 5 bases, and 11 bases lay between the germline ends. The CDR3 loop is CASSSFGLTEAFF. The CDR3 bases are TGCGCCAGCAGCTCGTTCGGGTTAACTGAAGCTTTCTTT.

The V and J genes are TRBV9 and TRBJ1-1; D uncertain. The V and J ends lost 0 bases and 5 bases respectively, with 17 bases between them. Germline V lookup: CDR1 SGDLS, CDR2 YYNGEE. The CDR3 extends over 16 amino acids. The CDR3 nucleotides are TGTGCCAGCAGCGTAGTTGGAGGGAGTTCTGGAACTGAAGCTTTCTTT. Translated: CASSVVGGSSGTEAFF.

This clonotype appeared a few times. The CDR3 region has the DNA TGCGCCAGCAGCCAAGAAGAGGCTAGCGGAATACTCACAGATACGCAGTATTTT. Translation gives CASSQEEASGILTDTQYF. The rearrangement links TRBV4-1 to TRBJ2-3; 7 nucleotides align to TRBD2. The CDR3 loop spans 18 amino acids. Germline V gene data show CDR1 as MGHRA and CDR2 as YSYEKL. Trimming removed 0 bases from V and 2 bases from J; junction bases left unmatched: 11.

V gene TRBV7-8 combines with J gene TRBJ1-2, with 12 positions matching TRBD1. V was pared by 5 bases and J by 6 bases, with 1 base of the junction left unmatched. Germline lookup yields CDR1 SGHVS and CDR2 FQNEAQ. There are 13 residues in the CDR3. CDR3 coding DNA: TGTGCCAGCAGCGGGACAGGGGGCCATGGCTACACCTTC. Protein product: CASSGTGGHGYTF.

V is TRBV29-1 and J is TRBJ2-1; D gene unclear. This CDR3 comprises 10 residues. Germline-derived CDR1 and CDR2 are SQVTM and ANQGSEA. V was trimmed by 1 base and J by 10 bases, leaving 5 bases between them. This CDR3 reads CSVEVREQFF. CDR3 sequence (DNA): TGCAGCGTTGAAGTGAGGGAGCAGTTCTTC.

The chain combines TRBV9 with TRBJ2-5; D ambiguous. Looked up from germline, CDR1 is SGDLS and CDR2 is YYNGEE. The CDR3 extends over 12 amino acids. With 3 bases removed from V and 0 bases from J, the gap between germline ends came to 3 bases. The CDR3 DNA reads TGTGCCAGCAGCGCGAACCAAGAGACCCAGTACTTC. Protein sequence: CASSANQETQYF.

V is TRBV5-6 and J is TRBJ1-2; no firm D call. The CDR3 loop spans 14 amino acids. In germline, CDR1 is SGHDT, CDR2 YYEEEE. Trimming left V 4 bases short and J 0 bases short, with 10 bases between. This CDR3 is CASSVGTANYGYTF. DNA of the CDR3: TGTGCCAGCAGCGTCGGCACAGCTAACTATGGCTACACCTTC.

This clonotype came up a few times. The chain has TRBV27 and TRBJ2-7; TRBD1 matches at 9 bases. The CDR3 is 14 residues long. The germline V gene encodes CDR1 MNHEY and CDR2 SMNVEV (reference sequence). J was trimmed by 5 bases and V by 4 bases; bases with no gene match: 6. In DNA, the CDR3 is TGTGCCAGCAGTTCTGGGACAGGGTCGAACGAGCAGTACTTC. It encodes CASSSGTGSNEQYF.

The chain uses TRBV27 and TRBJ2-5; D unclear. The CDR3 loop spans 16 amino acids. Between the trimmed V and J ends, which lost 2 bases and 4 bases, there was a span of 17 bases. Germline loops: CDR1 MNHEY, CDR2 SMNVEV (reference sequence). The DNA of the CDR3 is TGTGCCAGCAGTTTAAGCCCCCTGTCCGAAGGAGAGACCCAGTACTTC. As protein: CASSLSPLSEGETQYF.

A few counts support this clonotype. The DNA of the CDR3 is TGCGCCAGCAGATCCGTCCGGACCTATTTCAATGAGCAGTTCTTC. As protein: CASRSVRTYFNEQFF. V usage is TRBV5-1 and J usage is TRBJ2-1; D gene unclear. The CDR3 has 15 amino acids. The germline CDR1 and CDR2 sequences are SGHRS and YFSETQ. Between the trimmed V and J ends, which lost 5 bases and 6 bases, there was a span of 18 bases.